These 16 T cell receptor beta chains came from one sample sequenced in a study of PD-L1 blockade in urothelial cancer. Clones were read by immunoSEQ multiplex PCR, and TCRdb kept only the in-frame ones, dropping some. The sample includes 53,000 or so clones, approximately 86% of them seen just once. The sequences come from PBMCs, collected around atezolizumab (anti-PD-L1) treatment. These receptors were taken from a man aged 60 to 75 with urothelial cancer.

The chain employs TRBV7-3 and TRBJ2-7, with D possibly TRBD2 on 6 matching bases. Trimming removed 0 bases from V and 1 base from J, with 10 bases in between. Germline loops: CDR1 SGHTA, CDR2 FQGTGA. The CDR3 is made up of 15 amino acids. The CDR3 DNA reads TGTGCCAGCAGCTTAACGCCTAGCGAGTCCTACGAGCAGTACTTC. Its translation: CASSLTPSESYEQYF.

The chain employs TRBV29-1 and TRBJ1-2; D unclear. Trimming left V 0 bases short and J 5 bases short, with 13 bases between. This CDR3 has 14 amino acids. The germline gives CDR1 SQVTM, CDR2 ANQGSEA. CDR3 in DNA: TGCAGCGTTGAAGATCAGAACAGATTTTATGGCTACACCTTC. Translating it yields CSVEDQNRFYGYTF.

As DNA, the CDR3 is TGTGCCAGCTCCCCCTCGGGGAGGGGGATGGACACTGAAGCTTTCTTT. Amino acid sequence: CASSPSGRGMDTEAFF. V and J are TRBV18 and TRBJ1-1; D is perhaps TRBD1 (6 bases). Per germline, CDR1 KGHSH and CDR2 LQKENI. V gave up 6 bases and J gave up 3 bases, with 20 bases separating them. This CDR3 region has 16 residues.

The chain joins TRBV5-1 to TRBJ1-3; D uncertain. This CDR3 has 15 residues. V lost 4 bases to trimming and J lost 0 bases, with 11 bases between them. Germline V lookup: CDR1 SGHRS, CDR2 YFSETQ. The CDR3 reads CASSESESSGNTIYF. The CDR3 coding sequence is TGCGCCAGCAGCGAGAGTGAGAGCTCTGGAAACACCATATATTTT.

The chain links TRBV6-1 to TRBJ2-2; 8 nucleotides line up with TRBD2. The CDR3 runs to 16 residues. J lost 2 bases, V lost 4 bases, and 6 bases had no gene match. Per the germline V gene, CDR1 is MNHNS and CDR2 is SASEGT. The CDR3 protein is CASSALAGSNTGELFF. Written as DNA, the CDR3 is TGTGCCAGCAGTGCCCTAGCGGGTTCTAACACCGGGGAGCTGTTTTTT.

The chain couples TRBV6-5 to TRBJ1-2, with D possibly matching TRBD1 (5 bases). V lost 4 bases and J 5 bases, leaving 20 bases between the germline ends. The CDR3 extends over 16 amino acids. Per the germline V gene, CDR1 is MNHEY and CDR2 is SVGAGI. The CDR3 coding sequence is TGTGCCAGCAGTTCCCCGCTTAGGCGGGGCGAGTATGGCTACACCTTC. It codes for CASSSPLRRGEYGYTF.

The chain combines TRBV6-5 with TRBJ2-5; tentative D call: TRBD1 (6 bases). The J call is uncertain, as TRBJ2-7 better fits the DNA end. The CDR3 has 14 residues. Germline CDR1 and CDR2: MNHEY and SVGAGI. DNA for the CDR3: TGTGCCAGCAGTTACTCCCAGGGGACCTACGAGCAGTACTTC. This translates into CASSYSQGTYEQYF.

This chain uses TRBV28 with TRBJ2-6, with a weak D call TRBD2 (5 bases). V lost 7 bases and J 2 bases, leaving 12 bases between the germline ends. The germline CDR1 and CDR2 sequences are MDHEN and SYDVKM. CDR3 length: 15 amino acids. CDR3 bases: TGTGCCAGCACCACCCCCGGGGCTGGGGCCAACGTCCTGACTTTC. Translating it yields CASTTPGAGANVLTF.

The chain joins TRBV5-1 to TRBJ1-2, with D possibly matching TRBD1 (6 bases). CDR3 size: 14 residues. CDR1 is SGHRS, CDR2 YFSETQ, per germline. Trimming shortened V by 2 bases and J by 6 bases, and 14 bases separated the two germline ends. CDR3 amino acids: CASSLVQGMDGYTF. CDR3 in DNA: TGCGCCAGCAGCTTAGTACAGGGTATGGATGGCTACACCTTC. The full variable domain, rest sourced from reference TRBV5-1 and TRBJ1-2, is KAGVTQTPRYLIKTRGQQVTLSCSPISGHRSVSWYQQTPGQGLQFLFEYFSETQRNKGNFPGRFSGRQFSNSRSEMNVSTLELGDSALYLCASSLVQGMDGYTFGSGTRLTVV.

The chain uses TRBV7-9 and TRBJ2-1; 9 nucleotides align to TRBD2. CDR1 SEHNR and CDR2 FQNEAQ come from the germline V gene (reference sequence). V was clipped by 8 bases and J by 5 bases; unmatched bases: 10. The CDR3 runs 15 residues. As DNA, the CDR3 is TGTGCCAGCCGAGTAGCGGGGGCCTGGGACAATGAGCAGTTCTTC. The encoded protein is CASRVAGAWDNEQFF. The full variable domain, in which reference TRBV7-9 and TRBJ2-1 provide the parts outside the CDR3, is DTGVSQNPRHKITKRGQNVTFRCDPISEHNRLYWYRQTLGQGPEFLTYFQNEAQLEKSRLLSDRFSAERPKGSFSTLEIQRTEQGDSAMYLCASRVAGAWDNEQFFGPGTRLTVL.

V is TRBV5-1 and J is TRBJ1-4; D is unresolved. This CDR3 is built from 14 residues. Germline loops: CDR1 SGHRS, CDR2 YFSETQ. Trimming cost V 4 bases and J 0 bases, with 7 bases left between them. CDR3 in DNA: TGCGCCAGCAGCCAACAAGCAACTAATGAAAAACTGTTTTTT. Translating gives CASSQQATNEKLFF. Variable domain in full (rest from reference TRBV5-1 and TRBJ1-4): KAGVTQTPRYLIKTRGQQVTLSCSPISGHRSVSWYQQTPGQGLQFLFEYFSETQRNKGNFPGRFSGRQFSNSRSEMNVSTLELGDSALYLCASSQQATNEKLFFGSGTQLSVL.

The rearrangement joins TRBV6-1 to TRBJ2-5, with D uncertain. This CDR3 region has 16 residues. CDR1 is MNHNS and CDR2 is SASEGT in the germline V gene. With 2 bases removed from V and 6 bases from J, the gap between germline ends came to 19 bases. CDR3 bases: TGTGCCAGCAGTGAATACCTAGTATACGGAACAAAGACCCAGTACTTC. This sequence encodes CASSEYLVYGTKTQYF.

The rearrangement links TRBV27 to TRBJ2-7; weak D call: TRBD1 (5 bases). The CDR3 runs 15 residues. Trimming cost V 2 bases and J 2 bases, with 13 bases left between them. Per germline, CDR1 MNHEY and CDR2 SMNVEV (reference sequence). In DNA form, the CDR3 reads TGTGCCAGCAGTTTACTCAGTACAGGTCCCTACGAGCAGTACTTC. This encodes CASSLLSTGPYEQYF.

The genes are TRBV29-1 and TRBJ2-5, with 13 bases aligning to TRBD2. The CDR3 has 15 residues. V dropped 5 bases and J dropped 4; count of bases not matched to a gene: 7. Germline-derived CDR1 and CDR2 are SQVTM and ANQGSEA. The CDR3 DNA reads as TGCAGCGTTCGGACTAGCGGGGGAGTCCGAGAGACCCAGTACTTC. Its translation is CSVRTSGGVRETQYF.

This clone showed up just a few times. The chain links TRBV5-1 to TRBJ2-1; no clear D gene. The V end lost 1 base, the J end lost 7 bases, and 6 bases lay between the germline ends. Germline lookup yields CDR1 SGHRS and CDR2 YFSETQ. This CDR3 region has 12 residues. The CDR3 coding sequence is TGCGCCAGCAGCTTGTTGGAGAATGAGCAGTTCTTC. Amino acid sequence: CASSLLENEQFF.

The rearrangement joins TRBV29-1 to TRBJ2-1; 12 positions agree with TRBD2. V shed 5 bases and J 9 bases; nucleotides not matched to a gene: 8. The germline V gene encodes CDR1 SQVTM and CDR2 ANQGSEA. CDR3 length equals 14 residues. CDR3 DNA sequence: TGCAGCGTTTACCGACTAGCGGGAGTTGGTGAGCAGTTCTTC. Translation gives CSVYRLAGVGEQFF.